This is a list of T cell receptor beta chains from one sample in a study of cytomegalovirus exposure and HLA in healthy donors. The repertoire was sequenced with immunoSEQ multiplex PCR; TCRdb's copy has only in-frame clones and lacks some. The sample consists of roughly 150,000 clones, 75% to 85% of them appearing once. The sequenced sample consisted of PBMCs. The receptors shown here come from a girl aged 2 to 10 in good health and CMV-seropositive. Both conserved end residues are part of each CDR3. The D gene is left open where the match is weak. Expanded clones get a size class; other rows say once, few or many, or leave the size out.

>TRBV2|TRBD1|few|TRBJ1-5
TGTGCCAGCAGTGATGGGGACAGGGGAAGGCAGCCCCAGCATTTT
CASSDGDRGRQPQHF
>TRBV29-1|.|.|TRBJ2-7
TGCAGCGTTTCCAGGAGGGGGAGGGCCTACGAGCAGTACTTC
CSVSRRGRAYEQYF
>TRBV10-3|.|.|TRBJ2-7
TGTGCCATCAAGACAGTCGAGTCCTACGAGCAGTACTTC
CAIKTVESYEQYF
>TRBV28|.|once|TRBJ2-1
TGTGCCAGGGATGCCTTCGAGAGGCGAGCGGCGATCAATGAGCAGTTCTTC
CARDAFERRAAINEQFF
>TRBV28|.|.|TRBJ2-7
TGTGCCAGCAGTTTCGGGCTAGCGCCTACCTACGAGCAGTACTTC
CASSFGLAPTYEQYF
>TRBV5-5|TRBD2|.|TRBJ2-1
TGTGCCAGCAGCTTGTTTGGTAGCGGGGGACACAATGAGCAGTTCTTC
CASSLFGSGGHNEQFF
>TRBV6-5|.|.|TRBJ2-1
TGTGCCAGCATCCCTTCGGGACTCAGCGATGAGCAGTTCTTC
CASIPSGLSDEQFF
>TRBV30|TRBD1|.|TRBJ1-1
TGTGCCTGGAGAGGACAGGCGAACACTGAAGCTTTCTTT
CAWRGQANTEAFF
>TRBV7-9|TRBD1|.|TRBJ2-7
TGTGCCAGCAGCTTAGGACAGGGGGTCAACTACGAGCAGTACTTC
CASSLGQGVNYEQYF
>TRBV30|.|.|TRBJ2-1
TGTGCCTGGAGTCCGTTAACAGGGAGCCATGAGCAGTTCTTC
CAWSPLTGSHEQFF
>TRBV4-1|TRBD1|.|TRBJ2-7
TGCGCCAGCAGCCAAGGGAGGCAGACAGGGAAAAAAAACGAGCAGTACTTC
CASSQGRQTGKKNEQYF
>TRBV18|.|.|TRBJ1-1
TGTGCCAGCTCACCTGGAGAGTTAAGGACTGAAGCTTTCTTT
CASSPGELRTEAFF
>TRBV27|.|.|TRBJ1-5
TGTGCCAGCAGTCGAACAGGGAAGTATAGCAATCAGCCCCAGCATTTT
CASSRTGKYSNQPQHF
>TRBV7-7|.|.|TRBJ1-1
TGTGCTAGCAGCTTAGATGCGGGGGGGAACACTGAAGCTTTCTTT
CASSLDAGGNTEAFF
>TRBV6-5|TRBD1|.|TRBJ2-7
TGTGCCAGCAGAGACAGGGTGGACTACGAGCAGTACTTC
CASRDRVDYEQYF
>TRBV10-3|.|once|TRBJ1-3
TGTGCCATCAGTGACAGGGAAGGAAACACCATATATTTT
CAISDREGNTIYF
>TRBV29-1|TRBD1|.|TRBJ1-1
TGCAGCGTTCTAACCCGCGACAGGGGACACACTGAAGCTTTCTTT
CSVLTRDRGHTEAFF
>TRBV5-6|TRBD2|.|TRBJ2-1
TGTGCCAGCAGCTTGTGGACTAGCTCCTACAATGAGCAGTTCTTC
CASSLWTSSYNEQFF
>TRBV28|.|.|TRBJ1-3
TGTGCCAGCAGGGAAAGCGGGTCTGGAAACACCATATATTTT
CASRESGSGNTIYF
>TRBV6-6|.|.|TRBJ1-1
TGTGCCAGCAGTTACGGTTTCTTGGGGCAGGGCACTGAAGCTTTCTTT
CASSYGFLGQGTEAFF
>TRBV6-1|TRBD1|.|TRBJ1-3
TGTGCCAGCAGTGATGTACAGGGGGCGGGAAACACCATATATTTT
CASSDVQGAGNTIYF
>TRBV5-1|.|.|TRBJ1-4
TGCGCCAGCAGCTTGACGCCCCTCGGTCGGGAAAAACTGTTTTTT
CASSLTPLGREKLFF
>TRBV9|.|.|TRBJ2-5
TGTGCCAGCAGCTCATCAGTGGGTACCTCGCGGGAGACCCAGTACTTC
CASSSSVGTSRETQYF
>TRBV5-1|TRBD1|once|TRBJ2-6
TGCGCCAGCAGCCGGGACAGGATCTCTGGGGCCAACGTCCTGACTTTC
CASSRDRISGANVLTF
>TRBV30|TRBD1|.|TRBJ2-7
TGTGCCCGGACGGACAGGGGGCCCGAGCAGTACTTC
CARTDRGPEQYF
>TRBV5-6|.|.|TRBJ1-1
TGTGCCAGCAGCTTCGGGCGGAGGTTGCCCGCTTTCTTT
CASSFGRRLPAFF
>TRBV30|TRBD2|.|TRBJ2-2
TGTGCCTGGATGGTGGGAGGGGCGACCGGGGAGCTGTTTTTT
CAWMVGGATGELFF
>TRBV6-1|.|few|TRBJ1-1
TGTGCCAGCAGTGAAGTACGGGACACTGAAGCTTTCTTT
CASSEVRDTEAFF
>TRBV5-1|.|few|TRBJ2-2
TGCGCCAGCAGCCCGAGGAGGTCCGGGGAGCTGTTTTTT
CASSPRRSGELFF
>TRBV28|.|.|TRBJ2-5
TGTGCCAGCAGTTTATATAGAAGTCAAGAGACCCAGTACTTC
CASSLYRSQETQYF
>TRBV27|.|.|TRBJ1-2
TGTGCCAGCAGTTTAGGATGGGAGGGGTTCTATGGCTACACCTTC
CASSLGWEGFYGYTF
>TRBV6-1|.|.|TRBJ2-5
TGTGCCAGCAGTGAAGTAGGGGGAGCGTCGGAGACCCAGTACTTC
CASSEVGGASETQYF
>TRBV4-1|TRBD1|.|TRBJ1-1
TGCGCCAGCACCCCGGGGAGTTTCAGGGGGCGAAACACTGAAGCTTTCTTT
CASTPGSFRGRNTEAFF
>TRBV28|.|.|TRBJ2-1
TGTGCCAGCTTGAAAGCGGCCTACAATGAGCAGTTCTTC
CASLKAAYNEQFF
>TRBV18|.|.|TRBJ1-1
TGTGCCAGCTCACCTGGACAGCGGATTGAAGCTTTCTTT
CASSPGQRIEAFF
>TRBV20-1|TRBD1|few|TRBJ1-2
TGCAGTGCTGGGACAGGGGGCTACACCTTC
CSAGTGGYTF
>TRBV9|TRBD2|.|TRBJ2-7
TGTGCCAGCAACGGGGGGAACGACGAGCAGTACTTC
CASNGGNDEQYF
>TRBV7-9|.|.|TRBJ1-1
TGTGCCAGCAGCTTTCCTCCTACTCCTAAAGCTTTCTTT
CASSFPPTPKAFF
>TRBV18|TRBD2|.|TRBJ2-7
TGTGCCAGCTCACCACCCGAGCGGGAGCCTCCCTACGAGCAGTACTTC
CASSPPEREPPYEQYF
>TRBV5-6|.|.|TRBJ2-7
TGTGCCAGCAGCCTGAGTGGAGGGAGTCGCGAGCAGTACTTC
CASSLSGGSREQYF
>TRBV10-3|.|few|TRBJ2-3
TGTGCCATCAGTGGGGGTCCGGGGGAGGGACAAGATACGCAGTATTTT
CAISGGPGEGQDTQYF
>TRBV4-1|.|.|TRBJ2-1
TGCGCCAGCAGCCAAGGAGGTTCCGCCAGAAGGGGAGGGCAGTTCTTC
CASSQGGSARRGGQFF
>TRBV28|.|few|TRBJ2-2
TGTGCCTGGAGGAGTTCGAACACCGGGGAGCTGTTTTTT
CAWRSSNTGELFF
>TRBV10-2|TRBD1|few|TRBJ2-7
TGCGCCAGCAGTTGGGACAGGATTTACGAGCAGTACTTC
CASSWDRIYEQYF
>TRBV7-9|.|.|TRBJ2-7
TGTGCCAGCAGCCTTTCATGGACAGACCCCTCCTACGAGCAGTACTTC
CASSLSWTDPSYEQYF
>TRBV7-2|.|.|TRBJ1-5
TGTGCCAGCAGCTCTGGTTGGAGGAATAGCAATCAGCCCCAGCATTTT
CASSSGWRNSNQPQHF
>TRBV9|TRBD2|.|TRBJ2-1
TGTGCCAGCAGCCGGGGACTAGCGGGAGCCGAGCAGTTCTTC
CASSRGLAGAEQFF
>TRBV5-1|TRBD2|.|TRBJ2-3
TGCGCCAGCAGCTTGGCTCCGGGAGGGCCTGCAGATACGCAGTATTTT
CASSLAPGGPADTQYF
>TRBV5-6|TRBD1|.|TRBJ1-2
TGTGCCAGCTACTCCTCCGGGACAGGGTATTATGGCTACACCTTC
CASYSSGTGYYGYTF
>TRBV7-3|.|.|TRBJ2-2
TGTGCCAGCAGCTTAAGGGCCCGTCGGGAGCCCGGGGAGCTGTTTTTT
CASSLRARREPGELFF
>TRBV11-2|TRBD1|.|TRBJ1-3
TGTGCCAGCAGCTTGACGACAGGGGAGGCTGGAAACACCATATATTTT
CASSLTTGEAGNTIYF